The 30 T cell receptor beta chains in this list originate from one sample, sequenced in a study of blood T cell repertoires in COVID-19. Only in-frame clones appear in the TCRdb table, and some are missing; sequencing was by immunoSEQ multiplex PCR. The table has under 200,000 clones, roughly 90% seen once. Sequencing was performed on PBMCs or T cells enriched from blood (not recorded which). These receptors all stem from a woman in her forties or fifties who had recovered from COVID-19.

This rearrangement joins TRBV19 to TRBJ1-5; 9 bases line up with TRBD1. Trimming cost V 6 bases and J 3 bases; bases outside gene matches: 12. The CDR3 spans 17 residues. CDR1 and CDR2 (germline): LNHDA, SQIVND (reference sequence). DNA of the CDR3: TGTGCCAGTAGCCCTCCACGGACAGGGGTTTTCAATCAGCCCCAGCATTTT. Its protein product is CASSPPRTGVFNQPQHF.

The genes are TRBV7-3 and TRBJ2-3, with 12 positions matching TRBD2. The germline V gene has CDR1 SGHTA and CDR2 FQGTGA. This CDR3 is 15 amino acids long. J lost 6 bases, V lost 2 bases, and 3 bases had no gene match. The CDR3 loop reads CASSLLAGGRDTQYF. CDR3 DNA: TGTGCCAGCAGCTTACTAGCGGGAGGGAGGGATACGCAGTATTTT.

The genes are TRBV27 and TRBJ2-7; unclear D gene. Trimming took off 3 bases at V and 0 bases at J, with 12 bases between the two ends. In germline, CDR1 is MNHEY, CDR2 SMNVEV (reference sequence). CDR3 length: 15 residues. The CDR3 reads CASSLNRLVSYEQYF. CDR3 in DNA: TGTGCCAGCAGTTTGAACAGATTGGTCTCCTACGAGCAGTACTTC.

The genes are TRBV15 and TRBJ2-7, with 9 bases lining up with TRBD1. J lost 0 bases, V lost 0 bases, and 6 bases had no gene match. CDR1 LNHNV and CDR2 YYDKDF come from the germline V gene (reference sequence). The CDR3 runs to 17 residues. The CDR3 here is CATSRDYSGQGSYEQYF. The CDR3 DNA reads as TGTGCCACCAGCAGAGATTATTCGGGACAGGGCTCCTACGAGCAGTACTTC.

This clone was counted once. The genes are TRBV28 and TRBJ1-3, with D unresolved. The germline gives CDR1 MDHEN, CDR2 SYDVKM. This CDR3 has 14 residues. V lost 3 bases to trimming and J lost 2 bases, with 8 bases between them. As DNA, the CDR3 is TGTGCCAGCAGTTTCGTCACAGCTGGAAACACCATATATTTT. Protein sequence: CASSFVTAGNTIYF.

The chain recombines TRBV6-5 with TRBJ2-7; tentatively, D is TRBD2 (5 bases). V shed 0 bases and J shed 6 bases, with 15 bases lying between them. CDR1 is MNHEY and CDR2 is SVGAGI in the germline V gene. This CDR3 comprises 15 residues. The CDR3 DNA reads TGTGCCAGCAGTTACTCACCGAGGGCCGCCGGCGAGCAGTACTTC. Protein sequence: CASSYSPRAAGEQYF.

The chain uses TRBV19 and TRBJ2-7; 9 bases match TRBD2. CDR3 size: 14 residues. The V and J ends lost 5 bases and 1 base, in that order; junction bases with no gene match: 3. Germline CDR1 is LNHDA and CDR2 is SQIVND (reference sequence). The CDR3 loop is CASSPGLASYEQYF. The CDR3 nucleotides read TGTGCCAGTAGTCCCGGACTAGCGTCCTACGAGCAGTACTTC.

The V and J genes are TRBV12-3 or TRBV12-4 and TRBJ1-2; D unresolved. There are 13 residues in the CDR3. With 2 bases removed from V and 4 bases from J, the gap between germline ends came to 8 bases. CDR3 DNA: TGTGCCAGCAGTTTAACAGTCGTCTATGGCTACACCTTC. This translates into CASSLTVVYGYTF.

The rearrangement uses TRBV4-2 and TRBJ2-3; the match to TRBD2 covers 12 bases. The CDR3 loop spans 18 amino acids. Trimming took 3 bases from V and 1 from J; bases not matched to a gene: 8. Germline CDR1 LGHNA, CDR2 YNFKEQ. Written as DNA, the CDR3 is TGTGCCAGCAGCCAGCTAGCGGGAGGGCCTTCGGGCACAGATACGCAGTATTTT. As protein: CASSQLAGGPSGTDTQYF.

The CDR3 loop reads CASTGTDGNQPQHF. In DNA, the CDR3 is TGTGCCAGCACCGGGACAGATGGCAATCAGCCCCAGCATTTT. The V gene is TRBV28, the J gene TRBJ1-5; 7 nucleotides align to TRBD1. V shed 7 bases, J shed 2 bases, and the junction held 5 bases outside the gene matches. This CDR3 region has 14 residues. Germline V gene lookup returns CDR1 MDHEN and CDR2 SYDVKM.

The gene calls are TRBV20-1 and TRBJ2-5; TRBD2 matches at 8 bases. After removal of 6 bases from V and 5 bases from J, the junction contained 2 bases not matched to a gene. Germline V CDR1 and CDR2: DFQATT, SNEGSKA (reference sequence). The CDR3 covers 11 residues. The CDR3 DNA reads TGCAGTGCGATAGCGGGGGAGACCCAGTACTTC. The encoded protein is CSAIAGETQYF.

This clone was recorded a few times. The V call is TRBV30, the J call TRBJ2-1; TRBD2 is a possible D gene (6 bases). V was pared by 0 bases and J by 8 bases, with 8 bases between. Germline V gene sequence: CDR1 GTSNPN, CDR2 SVGIG (reference sequence). This CDR3 comprises 12 residues. In nucleotides, the CDR3 is TGTGCCTGGAGTGTAGGAGGGTATGAGCAGTTCTTC. Its protein is CAWSVGGYEQFF.

This chain joins TRBV7-2 and TRBJ1-4; a weak D match, TRBD1 (5 bases). The CDR3 spans 16 residues. V lost 1 base to trimming and J lost 7 bases, with 16 bases between them. Germline values: CDR1 SGHTA, CDR2 FQGNSA. The CDR3 loop reads CASSLGGVSVFEKLFF. CDR3 coding DNA: TGTGCCAGCAGCTTAGGGGGGGTCAGCGTTTTTGAAAAACTGTTTTTT.

V gene TRBV24-1 combines with J gene TRBJ2-7; 7 positions agree with TRBD2. The CDR3 consists of 12 residues. The germline CDR1 and CDR2 sequences are KGHDR and SFDVKD. With 5 bases clipped from V and 5 bases from J, the junction kept 2 bases outside the gene matches. The CDR3 nucleotides read TGTGCCACCAGTGGACTAGCAAACGAGCAGTACTTC. This codes for CATSGLANEQYF.

CDR3 protein: CASSLSKGERNYEQYF. CDR3 DNA sequence: TGTGCCAGCAGTTTATCGAAGGGGGAAAGAAACTACGAGCAGTACTTC. V usage is TRBV27 and J usage is TRBJ2-7, with D perhaps matching TRBD1 (6 bases). The CDR3 loop spans 16 amino acids. Germline V gene sequence: CDR1 MNHEY, CDR2 SMNVEV (reference sequence). The V and J ends lost 0 bases and 3 bases respectively, with 15 bases between them.

The chain has TRBV6-5 and TRBJ1-1, with D hard to call. V gave up 0 bases and J gave up 6 bases, with 8 bases separating them. The germline V gene has CDR1 MNHEY and CDR2 SVGAGI. The CDR3 totals 13 residues. For the CDR3, the DNA is TGTGCCAGCAGTTACTCGAGACAATCTGAAGCTTTCTTT. Protein: CASSYSRQSEAFF.

This clone has only a few counts. Other DNA sequences from this sample encode an identical CDR3 as well. The chain uses TRBV6-5 and TRBJ1-5, with D tentatively TRBD1 (6 bases). Germline V gives CDR1 MNHEY, CDR2 SVGAGI. The CDR3 extends over 13 amino acids. V lost 6 bases, J lost 5 bases, and 11 bases lay in between. The CDR3 region is CASSRGGDQPQHF. CDR3 in DNA: TGTGCCAGCAGCCGAGGGGGGGATCAGCCCCAGCATTTT.

The V gene is TRBV4-1, the J gene TRBJ1-1; a possible D gene is TRBD1 (6 bases). The V gene's germline CDR1 is MGHRA and CDR2 YSYEKL. The CDR3 contains 15 residues. V lost 4 bases, J lost 0 bases, and 12 bases lay in between. In DNA, the CDR3 is TGCGCCAGCAGCCCCTCGGACAGAATGAACACTGAAGCTTTCTTT. Translating gives CASSPSDRMNTEAFF.

V usage is TRBV24-1 and J usage is TRBJ2-1; the match to TRBD2 covers 8 bases. The CDR3 runs to 13 residues. V lost 6 bases, J lost 7 bases, and 4 bases stayed unmatched. CDR1 and CDR2 (germline): KGHDR, SFDVKD. The CDR3 region has the DNA TGTGCCACCAGTCGAGCGGGGGAGAATGAGCAGTTCTTC. Translating gives CATSRAGENEQFF.

This chain uses TRBV29-1 with TRBJ1-5; 8 bases align to TRBD1. J gave up 6 bases and V 4 bases, and 8 bases lay outside the gene matches. The CDR3 totals 14 residues. In germline, CDR1 is SQVTM, CDR2 ANQGSEA. The CDR3 sequence: CSVVAGGKGQPQHF. CDR3 nucleotide sequence: TGCAGCGTTGTTGCAGGGGGCAAGGGTCAGCCCCAGCATTTT.

This sequence joins TRBV27 and TRBJ2-3, with 7 bases matching TRBD1. The V gene's germline CDR1 is MNHEY and CDR2 SMNVEV (reference sequence). The CDR3 consists of 15 residues. Trimming took 5 bases from V and 0 from J; bases not matched to a gene: 5. The CDR3 bases are TGTGCCAGCAGTCCCCGGGACAGAAGCACAGATACGCAGTATTTT. Translation gives CASSPRDRSTDTQYF.

This clone was found once. The chain joins TRBV14 to TRBJ1-4; 7 bases match TRBD1. The J segment lost 7 bases and the V segment lost 4 bases, leaving 3 bases of the junction unmatched. The CDR3 contains 13 residues. Per the germline V gene, CDR1 is SGHDN and CDR2 is FVKESK. The CDR3 region has the DNA TGTGCCAGCAGCCGAGGGGGCTCTGAAAAACTGTTTTTT. This encodes CASSRGGSEKLFF.

The chain links TRBV6-5 to TRBJ2-5, with 9 bases aligning to TRBD1. V lost 6 bases to trimming and J lost 4 bases; unmatched junction nucleotides: 6. CDR3 size: 14 residues. Germline V gene data show CDR1 as MNHEY and CDR2 as SVGAGI. CDR3 sequence reads: CASSRGTGTETQYF. CDR3 sequence (DNA): TGTGCCAGCAGCAGGGGGACAGGGACAGAGACCCAGTACTTC.

The V gene is TRBV7-9, the J gene TRBJ2-6; 8 bases agree with TRBD2. Germline-derived CDR1 and CDR2 are SEHNR and FQNEAQ (reference sequence). This CDR3 region has 17 residues. Trimming removed 2 bases from V and 4 bases from J; junction bases left unmatched: 7. For the CDR3, the DNA is TGTGCCAGCAGCTTAAGAGCGGGAGTATCGGGGGCCAACGTCCTGACTTTC. Amino acids: CASSLRAGVSGANVLTF. Complete variable domain (other parts from reference TRBV7-9 and TRBJ2-6): DTGVSQNPRHKITKRGQNVTFRCDPISEHNRLYWYRQTLGQGPEFLTYFQNEAQLEKSRLLSDRFSAERPKGSFSTLEIQRTEQGDSAMYLCASSLRAGVSGANVLTFGAGSRLTVL.

The chain recombines TRBV18 with TRBJ1-1; D might be TRBD1 (5 bases). The CDR3 loop spans 13 amino acids. V shed 3 bases and J shed 5 bases, with 10 bases lying between them. Per the germline V gene, CDR1 is KGHSH and CDR2 is LQKENI. CDR3 protein: CASSPSGGTEAFF. Written as DNA, the CDR3 is TGTGCCAGCTCACCGTCCGGGGGGACTGAAGCTTTCTTT.

This chain links TRBV9 with TRBJ2-3; 8 bases fit TRBD2. This CDR3 region has 17 residues. V lost 4 bases and J lost 2; bases outside the gene matches: 12. In germline, CDR1 is SGDLS, CDR2 YYNGEE. The CDR3 DNA reads TGTGCCAGCAGCCCGATTGGCGGGAGGCGACTCACAGATACGCAGTATTTT. This gives the protein CASSPIGGRRLTDTQYF.

The chain combines TRBV20-1 with TRBJ2-7; 10 bases map to TRBD1. Germline V gene data show CDR1 as DFQATT and CDR2 as SNEGSKA (reference sequence). The CDR3 consists of 14 residues. V gave up 3 bases and J gave up 2 bases; unmatched junction bases: 4. The CDR3 DNA sequence: TGCAGTGCTAGTAGGGACAGGGGCCCCTACGAGCAGTACTTC. Translating gives CSASRDRGPYEQYF.

The chain employs TRBV12-3 or TRBV12-4 and TRBJ1-5; perhaps TRBD1 as D (6 bases). The CDR3 length is 13 residues. V lost 5 bases and J 5 bases, leaving 10 bases between the germline ends. CDR3 in amino acids: CASSVGAYQPQHF. The CDR3 nucleotides read TGTGCCAGCAGTGTGGGGGCGTATCAGCCCCAGCATTTT.

The gene calls are TRBV14 and TRBJ1-5, with TRBD1 identical over 9 bases. J was trimmed by 2 bases and V by 11 bases; bases with no gene match: 19. This CDR3 contains 18 residues. Germline V lookup: CDR1 SGHDN, CDR2 FVKESK. CDR3 in amino acids: CASTPGQGRLGRNQPQHF. For the CDR3, the DNA is TGTGCCTCCACCCCGGGACAGGGTCGGCTGGGGCGCAATCAGCCCCAGCATTTT.

The chain joins TRBV18 to TRBJ1-3; perhaps TRBD1 as D (5 bases). The germline gives CDR1 KGHSH, CDR2 LQKENI. V was pared by 6 bases and J by 0 bases, with 9 bases between. The CDR3 covers 14 residues. The CDR3 is CASSPDSSGNTIYF. The CDR3 DNA reads as TGTGCCAGCTCGCCAGACAGCTCTGGAAACACCATATATTTT.